Given below is one T cell receptor (beta chain) in context. This table comes from immunoSEQ multiplex PCR, and its TCRdb copy is limited to in-frame clones, with some not included. This sample carries 600,000 to 750,000 clones, around 72% of them seen once, and the ten largest clones take about 1.8%. V shed 7 bases, J shed 3 bases, and the junction held 14 bases outside the gene matches. This CDR3 spans 16 amino acids. Per germline, CDR1 SGHNT and CDR2 YYREEE (reference sequence). This specimen comes from a study of shared clonotypes between healthy human individuals. Study context: Donors were two women and a few men aged 18 to 49.

Donors, without exception, were Caucasian adults residing in Nashville, Tennessee. The source is a woman aged 25 to 39 in good health. This chain connects TRBV5-4 to TRBJ2-3; 7 nucleotides line up with TRBD1. Sequencing input: memory CD4+ T cells sorted from blood. Described subset: CD45RA-negative fraction. CDR3 loop: CASLSAEGATTDTQYF. DNA for the CDR3: TGTGCCAGCCTAAGCGCCGAGGGGGCCACTACAGATACGCAGTATTTT.